The 14 T cell receptor beta chains presented below share a single source sample, sequenced in a study of T cell repertoires and HLA-DP antigens. Libraries were prepared by immunoSEQ multiplex PCR; TCRdb keeps only in-frame clonotypes and omits some of them. Among around 100,000 clones listed, 92% were seen once. Their antigen targets remain unknown. The sequenced sample was CD4+ T cells from PBMCs. The source is a woman younger than 35 in good health and CMV-seronegative.

The rearrangement links TRBV18 to TRBJ1-3; D is unclear. Germline assignment: CDR1 KGHSH and CDR2 LQKENI. CDR3 length: 16 residues. V was shortened by 0 bases and J by 0 bases, with 9 bases between the two germline ends. As DNA, the CDR3 is TGTGCCAGCTCACCACCTACTTTTACCTCTGGAAACACCATATATTTT. Translating it yields CASSPPTFTSGNTIYF.

The gene calls are TRBV2 and TRBJ2-3, with 12 nucleotides matching TRBD2. Trimming at V came to 5 bases and at J to 3 bases, leaving 6 bases not matched to a gene. This CDR3 is 16 amino acids long. From germline, CDR1 is SNHLY and CDR2 FYNNEI. The CDR3 here is CASSSSGRALTDTQYF. The CDR3 DNA follows: TGTGCCAGCAGTTCTAGCGGGAGGGCACTAACAGATACGCAGTATTTT.

The rearrangement links TRBV2 to TRBJ2-3, with D hard to call. V shed 3 bases and J shed 7 bases, with 8 bases lying between them. Germline-derived CDR1 and CDR2 are SNHLY and FYNNEI. This CDR3 comprises 12 residues. DNA of the CDR3: TGTGCCAGCAGTGATACAGCCTATACGCAGTATTTT. Translating it yields CASSDTAYTQYF.

The gene calls are TRBV6-1 and TRBJ2-5; TRBD2 matches at 9 bases. The CDR3 loop spans 14 amino acids. V dropped 4 bases and J dropped 1; count of bases not matched to a gene: 1. CDR1 and CDR2 (germline): MNHNS, SASEGT. DNA for the CDR3: TGTGCCAGCAGTGGACTAGCGGCCCAAGAGACCCAGTACTTC. Protein sequence: CASSGLAAQETQYF.

The J gene is TRBJ1-4, the V gene TRBV19; 12 nucleotides agree with TRBD1. Germline CDR1 and CDR2: LNHDA and SQIVND (reference sequence). With V trimmed by 10 bases and J by 11 bases, 11 bases remained unmatched. The CDR3 length is 14 residues. The chain's CDR3 is CATKSGTGGFKLFF. The CDR3 coding sequence is TGTGCCACAAAATCAGGGACAGGGGGCTTCAAACTGTTTTTT.

The chain recombines TRBV25-1 with TRBJ2-5; TRBD1 matches at 8 bases. Per germline, CDR1 MGHDK and CDR2 SYGVNS. The junction had 3 bases not matched to a gene; V was cut back by 5 bases and J by 4 bases. This CDR3 is 13 amino acids long. CDR3 DNA: TGTGCCAGCAGTACAGACAGGGGAGAGACCCAGTACTTC. Translating it yields CASSTDRGETQYF.

The chain combines TRBV9 with TRBJ2-5; TRBD2 matches at 11 bases. Germline CDR1 reads SGDLS; CDR2 reads YYNGEE. With 0 bases clipped from V and 2 bases from J, the junction kept 3 bases outside the gene matches. This CDR3 is 16 amino acids long. Here the CDR3 reads CASSVAPSGGQETQYF. The CDR3 nucleotides read TGTGCCAGCAGCGTAGCCCCTAGCGGGGGGCAAGAGACCCAGTACTTC. The whole variable domain, filled in from reference TRBV9 and TRBJ2-5, reads DSGVTQTPKHLITATGQRVTLRCSPRSGDLSVYWYQQSLDQGLQFLIQYYNGEERAKGNILERFSAQQFPDLHSELNLSSLELGDSALYFCASSVAPSGGQETQYFGPGTRLLVL.

The chain employs TRBV5-1 and TRBJ1-1; 8 bases line up with TRBD1. Germline lookup yields CDR1 SGHRS and CDR2 YFSETQ. The CDR3 contains 16 residues. V gave up 1 base and J gave up 3 bases; unmatched junction bases: 8. CDR3 protein: CASSLTPDRADTEAFF. Here the CDR3 DNA reads TGCGCCAGCAGCTTGACCCCGGACAGGGCTGACACTGAAGCTTTCTTT.

V gene TRBV4-2 combines with J gene TRBJ1-1; D is uncertain. Germline CDR1 reads LGHNA; CDR2 reads YNFKEQ. V was trimmed by 7 bases and J by 8 bases, leaving 29 bases between them. CDR3 size: 17 residues. CDR3 protein: CASTSSVSQTGKREAFF. The CDR3 DNA follows: TGTGCCAGCACTTCAAGTGTGTCGCAAACCGGGAAAAGAGAAGCTTTCTTT.

The chain couples TRBV18 to TRBJ1-4; perhaps TRBD1 as D (5 bases). The V gene's germline CDR1 is KGHSH and CDR2 LQKENI. Trimming left V 0 bases short and J 4 bases short, with 9 bases between. This CDR3 is 15 amino acids long. The CDR3 DNA reads TGTGCCAGCTCACCACCGGGACTGTATAATGAAAAACTGTTTTTT. This encodes CASSPPGLYNEKLFF.

This clone has more than one count but fewer than ten. V is TRBV5-5 and J is TRBJ2-7; a weak D match, TRBD2 (6 bases). CDR3 length equals 12 residues. V shed 5 bases and J shed 7 bases, with 13 bases lying between them. The germline gives CDR1 SGHKS, CDR2 YYEKEE (reference sequence). CDR3 nucleotides: TGTGCCAGCAGTCCCGGGACTCGGGAGCAGTACTTC. Translated: CASSPGTREQYF.

This clone was counted many times. This sequence joins TRBV2 and TRBJ1-2; 9 bases are a match to TRBD1. The CDR3 has 17 amino acids. The V and J ends lost 4 bases and 4 bases, in that order; junction bases with no gene match: 13. CDR1 and CDR2 (germline): SNHLY, FYNNEI. Here the CDR3 DNA reads TGTGCCAGCAGTGCAACTACGGGACAGGGAATTATCTATGGCTACACCTTC. This codes for CASSATTGQGIIYGYTF.

The chain couples TRBV6-1 to TRBJ1-2; weak D call: TRBD1 (6 bases). The V end was cut by 4 bases, the J end by 8 bases, with 20 bases between. CDR3 length: 15 residues. Germline CDR1 reads MNHNS; CDR2 reads SASEGT. The CDR3 coding sequence is TGTGCCAGCAGTGTAATGGGGGGCGCGAGGGTCGGCTACACCTTC. Translating it yields CASSVMGGARVGYTF.

The table lists this clone with a count of one. The CDR3: CATSRDSPGQGWLETQYF. The CDR3 nucleotides read TGTGCCACCAGCAGAGATAGCCCTGGACAGGGGTGGCTAGAGACCCAGTACTTC. This chain links TRBV15 with TRBJ2-5; TRBD1 matches 9 bases. Germline CDR1 is LNHNV and CDR2 is YYDKDF (reference sequence). Losses at the gene ends were 0 bases for V and 4 bases for J; bases not matched to a gene: 12. This CDR3 is 18 amino acids long.